The next 13 T cell receptor beta chains were all read from a single sample in a study of identical twins. Each CDR3 protein is one row after TCRdb ran MiXCR on the 5' RACE reads. The repertoire holds 250,000 or so distinct CDR3 sequences, with approximately 12% as singletons. This sample was shared with a second study, whose subject was yellow fever vaccine responses in identical twins.

The sequencing input was memory (CD45RO+) T cells sorted from blood. Receptor source: a woman younger than 35 in good health.

The chain couples TRBV4-3 to TRBJ2-2; unclear D gene. This CDR3 has 15 residues. With 0 bases removed from V and 4 bases from J, the gap between germline ends came to 9 bases. The V gene's germline CDR1 is LGHNA and CDR2 YSLEER. DNA of the CDR3: TGCGCCAGCAGCCAAGATCGACAAACCACCGGGGAGCTGTTTTTT. Translation gives CASSQDRQTTGELFF.

This clonotype was seen only a few times. The chain employs TRBV5-4 and TRBJ1-2, with D perhaps matching TRBD1 (6 bases). The CDR3 runs 14 residues. The germline V and J ends were trimmed by 0 bases and 0 bases, with 6 bases remaining between them. Germline-derived CDR1 and CDR2 are SGHNT and YYREEE (reference sequence). CDR3 DNA sequence: TGTGCCAGCAGCTTGGGACAGGCTAACTATGGCTACACCTTC. Its protein product is CASSLGQANYGYTF.

In this sample, this clonotype turned up a few times. The rearrangement joins TRBV29-1 to TRBJ2-1, with D tentatively TRBD1 or TRBD2 (5 bases each). CDR3 length: 14 residues. Trimming removed 7 bases at V and 5 bases at J, with 18 bases between. Germline V lookup: CDR1 SQVTM, CDR2 ANQGSEA. The CDR3: CSGGYHGANNEQFF. CDR3 coding DNA: TGCAGCGGAGGATATCACGGGGCAAACAATGAGCAGTTCTTC.

This clonotype was seen more than once but under ten times. This chain uses TRBV7-8 with TRBJ2-1; TRBD1 matches at 9 bases. Looked up from germline, CDR1 is SGHVS and CDR2 is FQNEAQ. V lost 3 bases to trimming and J lost 5 bases; unmatched junction nucleotides: 5. This CDR3 comprises 15 residues. The CDR3 DNA is TGTGCCAGCAGCTTCCGGACAGGGGAGCACAATGAGCAGTTCTTC. It codes for CASSFRTGEHNEQFF.

This clonotype has just a few counts. This chain joins TRBV6-2 or TRBV6-3 and TRBJ2-4; the match to TRBD2 covers 9 bases. Germline lookup yields CDR1 MNHEY and CDR2 SVGEGT. The ends lost 6 bases at V and 4 bases at J; junction bases unmatched: 16. This CDR3 has 18 residues. This CDR3 is CASRPLRAGGSEKNIQYF. In nucleotides, the CDR3 is TGTGCCAGCAGACCCCTACGAGCGGGGGGCTCCGAGAAAAACATTCAGTACTTC.

This clonotype was picked up a small number of times. The J gene is TRBJ2-1, the V gene TRBV20-1, with D maybe TRBD2 (7 bases). Germline V gives CDR1 DFQATT, CDR2 SNEGSKA (reference sequence). The CDR3 length is 14 residues. The V and J ends lost 4 bases and 8 bases respectively, with 18 bases between them. CDR3 DNA: TGCAGTGCTATTTTAACGGGGGGCATCTATGAGCAGTTCTTC. This sequence encodes CSAILTGGIYEQFF.

This clonotype was seen a few times. The J gene is TRBJ2-5, the V gene TRBV30, with D unclear. CDR3 size: 13 residues. Germline V gives CDR1 GTSNPN, CDR2 SVGIG (reference sequence). Trimming shortened V by 3 bases and J by 5 bases, and 13 bases separated the two germline ends. CDR3 DNA sequence: TGTGCCTGGAGCCCTTTGGTGACGGAGACCCAGTACTTC. Its translation: CAWSPLVTETQYF.

This clonotype was recorded a few times. This chain connects TRBV11-2 to TRBJ2-1; D is unclear. Trimming left V 3 bases short and J 6 bases short, with 12 bases between. The CDR3 extends over 14 amino acids. CDR1 is SGHAT and CDR2 is FQNNGV in the germline V gene. The CDR3 DNA sequence: TGTGCCAGCAGCTTGCACCTGGACCTCAATGAGCAGTTCTTC. Translation gives CASSLHLDLNEQFF.

This clonotype was detected many times. The chain recombines TRBV20-1 with TRBJ2-7, with D perhaps TRBD1 or TRBD2 (6 bases each). CDR3 size: 14 residues. Trimming stripped 2 bases from V and 5 bases from J, with 16 bases between. Per germline, CDR1 DFQATT and CDR2 SNEGSKA (reference sequence). CDR3 region: CSARSRNREDEQYF. The CDR3 bases are TGCAGTGCTAGATCCCGGAACAGGGAGGACGAGCAGTACTTC.

This clonotype was picked up a small number of times. The chain joins TRBV7-9 to TRBJ2-1; D is tentatively TRBD1 or TRBD2 (6 bases each). The germline CDR1 and CDR2 sequences are SEHNR and FQNEAQ (reference sequence). CDR3 length: 16 residues. The V end was cut by 8 bases, the J end by 8 bases, with 25 bases between. DNA for the CDR3: TGTGCCAGCTTTTCCCTCGGCCGGGGGCACCGGGATGAGCAGTTCTTC. Amino acids: CASFSLGRGHRDEQFF. The full variable domain, completed using reference TRBV7-9 and TRBJ2-1, is DTGVSQNPRHKITKRGQNVTFRCDPISEHNRLYWYRQTLGQGPEFLTYFQNEAQLEKSRLLSDRFSAERPKGSFSTLEIQRTEQGDSAMYLCASFSLGRGHRDEQFFGPGTRLTVL.

The rearrangement joins TRBV9 to TRBJ2-1, with a weak D call TRBD2 (6 bases). This CDR3 contains 15 residues. Germline CDR1 reads SGDLS; CDR2 reads YYNGEE. The V end lost 4 bases, the J end lost 0 bases, and 11 bases lay between the germline ends. This CDR3 reads CASSPGGLSYNEQFF. DNA for the CDR3: TGTGCCAGCAGCCCCGGGGGACTCTCCTACAATGAGCAGTTCTTC.

This clonotype was seen repeatedly, ten times or more. The rearrangement uses TRBV5-6 and TRBJ1-5, with D hard to call. There are 14 residues in the CDR3. Looked up from germline, CDR1 is SGHDT and CDR2 is YYEEEE. Trimming left V 3 bases short and J 1 base short, with 8 bases between. In DNA, the CDR3 is TGTGCCAGCAGCTCGGCGGCCAGCAATCAGCCCCAGCATTTT. Amino acid sequence: CASSSAASNQPQHF. Drawing the rest from reference TRBV5-6 and TRBJ1-5, the complete variable domain is DAGVTQSPTHLIKTRGQQVTLRCSPKSGHDTVSWYQQALGQGPQFIFQYYEEEERQRGNFPDRFSGHQFPNYSSELNVNALLLGDSALYLCASSSAASNQPQHFGDGTRLSIL.

This chain joins TRBV28 and TRBJ2-7; 9 bases line up with TRBD1. The CDR3 is 15 residues long. The germline gives CDR1 MDHEN, CDR2 SYDVKM. V lost 6 bases to trimming and J lost 2 bases; unmatched junction nucleotides: 8. CDR3 sequence reads: CASSLPGTGTYEQYF. In DNA, the CDR3 is TGTGCCAGCAGCCTACCCGGGACAGGGACCTACGAGCAGTACTTC.